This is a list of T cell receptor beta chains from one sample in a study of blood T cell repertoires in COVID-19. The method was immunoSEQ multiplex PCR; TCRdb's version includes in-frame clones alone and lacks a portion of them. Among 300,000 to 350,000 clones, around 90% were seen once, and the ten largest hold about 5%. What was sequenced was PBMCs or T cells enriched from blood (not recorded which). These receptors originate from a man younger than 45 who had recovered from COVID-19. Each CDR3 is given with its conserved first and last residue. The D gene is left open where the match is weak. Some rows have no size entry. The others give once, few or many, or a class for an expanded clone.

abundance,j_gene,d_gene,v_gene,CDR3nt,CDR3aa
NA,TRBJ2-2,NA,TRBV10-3,TGTGCCGTTGGACAGAACACCGGGGAGCTGTTTTTT,CAVGQNTGELFF
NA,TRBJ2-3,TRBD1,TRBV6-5,TGTGCCAGCAGGATCGACAGGGTTACGCAGTATTTT,CASRIDRVTQYF
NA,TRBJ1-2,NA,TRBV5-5,TGTGCCAGCAGCTCAGAGGGTCTGCGAGGCTACACCTTC,CASSSEGLRGYTF
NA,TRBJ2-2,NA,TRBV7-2,TGTGCCAGCAGCTTCCTAGGGGTCACCGGGGAGCTGTTTTTT,CASSFLGVTGELFF
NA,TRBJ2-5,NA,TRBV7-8,TGTGCCAGCAGCGACGGGTGGGAGACCCAGTACTTC,CASSDGWETQYF
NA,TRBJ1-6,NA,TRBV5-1,TGCGCCAGCAGCTTGTCAGGGTTACTTAATTCACCCCTCCACTTT,CASSLSGLLNSPLHF
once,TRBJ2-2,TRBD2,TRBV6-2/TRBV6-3,TGTGCCAGCAGTGCCGCCCCTAGCGGGGGTGTTTTGGGTTCCACCGGGGAGCTGTTTTTT,CASSAAPSGGVLGSTGELFF
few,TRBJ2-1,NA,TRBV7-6,TGTGCCAGCAGCCCGAGTAGGGACACTGAGCAGTTCTTC,CASSPSRDTEQFF
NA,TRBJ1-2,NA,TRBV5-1,TGCGCCAGCAGCTTCGGGTATGGCTACACCTTC,CASSFGYGYTF
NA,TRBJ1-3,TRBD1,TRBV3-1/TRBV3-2,TGTGCCAGCAGCCATGTTACCGACAGGGTAAACACCATATATTTT,CASSHVTDRVNTIYF
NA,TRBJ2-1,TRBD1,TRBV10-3,TGTGCCATCACGGACGGACAGGGCGGCCACAATGAGCAGTTCTTC,CAITDGQGGHNEQFF
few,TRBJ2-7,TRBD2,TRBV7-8,TGTGCCAGCACCTGGACTAGCGGGGGGGCCTACGAGCAGTACTTC,CASTWTSGGAYEQYF
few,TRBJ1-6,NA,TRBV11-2,TGTGCCAGCAGCGGTTACCGGGACTCGGTTAATTCACCCCTCCACTTT,CASSGYRDSVNSPLHF
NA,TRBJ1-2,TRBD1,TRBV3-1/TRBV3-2,TGTGCCAGCAGCCAATGGGACAGGGCTCTCACCTTC,CASSQWDRALTF
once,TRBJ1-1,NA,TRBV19,TGTGCCAGTAGTAATTTAGCAGCTAGCATGAACACTGAAGCTTTCTTT,CASSNLAASMNTEAFF
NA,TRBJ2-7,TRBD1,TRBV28,TGTGCCAGCAGAAAAACCGGGACAGGGGGCTACGAGCAGTACTTC,CASRKTGTGGYEQYF
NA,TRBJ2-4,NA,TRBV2,TGTGCCAGAGGACGCGGGACTCGATCCGGGGTGGCCAAAAACATTCAGTACTTC,CARGRGTRSGVAKNIQYF
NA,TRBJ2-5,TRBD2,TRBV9,TGTGCCAGCAGCCCCCGGACTAGCCTGGGCCAAGAGACCCAGTACTTC,CASSPRTSLGQETQYF
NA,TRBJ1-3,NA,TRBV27,TGTGCCAGCAGTTTGAAACAGGGCGCTGGAAACACCATATATTTT,CASSLKQGAGNTIYF
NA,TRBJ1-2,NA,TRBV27,TGTGCCAGCAGTTTAGTTCAGGGCTCTATAGGCTACACCTTC,CASSLVQGSIGYTF
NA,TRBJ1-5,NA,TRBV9,TGTGCCAGCAGCGTAGGGGGGGGGACTCAGCCCCAGCATTTT,CASSVGGGTQPQHF
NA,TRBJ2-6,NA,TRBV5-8,TGTGCCAGCAGCTTTGTTTCATTTGGGGCCAACGTCCTGACTTTC,CASSFVSFGANVLTF
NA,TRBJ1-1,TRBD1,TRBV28,TGTGCCAGCAGTTCTCCATTGGGACAGTCGAACACTGAAGCTTTCTTT,CASSSPLGQSNTEAFF
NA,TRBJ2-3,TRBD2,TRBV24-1,TGTGCCACCAGTGAAGCTGCGCGGGGGGACACAGATACGCAGTATTTT,CATSEAARGDTDTQYF
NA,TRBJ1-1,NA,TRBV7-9,TGTGCCAGCAGCCAAATTAACATGGTAACGAACACTGAAGCTTTCTTT,CASSQINMVTNTEAFF
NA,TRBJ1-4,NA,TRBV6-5,TGTGCCAGCACCGAACGGGGGTTGGATGAAAAACTGTTTTTT,CASTERGLDEKLFF
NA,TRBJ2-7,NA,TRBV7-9,TGTGCCAGCAGCTTAGGCCAGGGTATTTACGAGCAGTACTTC,CASSLGQGIYEQYF
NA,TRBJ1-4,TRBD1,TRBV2,TGTGCCAGCAGGGAATTGGGACAGGCGGCGGAAAAACTGTTTTTT,CASRELGQAAEKLFF
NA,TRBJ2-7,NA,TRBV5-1,TGCGCCAGCAGCTTGGGAGACGAGCAGTACTTC,CASSLGDEQYF
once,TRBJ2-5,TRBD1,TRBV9,TGTGCCAGCAGCCTGACAGGGTCTCAAGAGACCCAGTACTTC,CASSLTGSQETQYF
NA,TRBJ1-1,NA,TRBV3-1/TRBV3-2,TGTGCCAGCAGCCAAGATAGTAGGGGCACTGAAGCTTTCTTT,CASSQDSRGTEAFF
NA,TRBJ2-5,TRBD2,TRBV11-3,TGTGCCAGCAGCCGGGGGGAGAGAGAGACCCAGTACTTC,CASSRGERETQYF
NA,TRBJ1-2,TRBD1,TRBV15,TGTGCCACCAGCAGGAGACCGGGACAGGGGGTCTATGGCTACACCTTC,CATSRRPGQGVYGYTF
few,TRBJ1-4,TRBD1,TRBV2,TGTGCCAGCAGGGGACAGACAGCAACTAATGAAAAACTGTTTTTT,CASRGQTATNEKLFF
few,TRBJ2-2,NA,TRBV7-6,TGTGCCAGCAACCTTGACAGGAGCACCGGGGAGCTGTTTTTT,CASNLDRSTGELFF
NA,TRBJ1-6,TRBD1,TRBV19,TGTGCCAGTAGTAGACGGGGGACAGACTATAATTCACCCCTCCACTTT,CASSRRGTDYNSPLHF
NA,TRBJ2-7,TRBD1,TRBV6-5,TGTGCCAGCAGGGACAGGGATTACTCCTACGAGCAGTACTTC,CASRDRDYSYEQYF
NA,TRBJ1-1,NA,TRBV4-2,TGTGCCAGCAGCCCAGGGGAGGGGCTGCAGAACACTGAAGCTTTCTTT,CASSPGEGLQNTEAFF
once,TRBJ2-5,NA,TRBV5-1,TGCGCCAGCAGCTTCCTGAGCCAAGAGACCCAGTACTTC,CASSFLSQETQYF
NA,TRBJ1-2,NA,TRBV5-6,TGTGCCAGCAGCTTGCTGGCAGGGGCGAACTATGGCTACACCTTC,CASSLLAGANYGYTF
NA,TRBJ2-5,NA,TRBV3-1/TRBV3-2,TGTGCCAGCAGCCAAGGGTCAATGTCGGACCAAGAGACCCAGTACTTC,CASSQGSMSDQETQYF
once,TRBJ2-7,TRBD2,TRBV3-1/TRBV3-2,TGTGCCAGCAGTCACGGGACTAGCGGTTCCTACGAGCAGTACTTC,CASSHGTSGSYEQYF
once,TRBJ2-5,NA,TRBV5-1,TGCGCCAGCAGCTGGGATACGGGAAGATTTCAAGAGACCCAGTACTTC,CASSWDTGRFQETQYF
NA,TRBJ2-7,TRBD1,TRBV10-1,TGCGCCAGCAGTGAGGCGTCAGGGGGTCAGAGCTCCTACGAGCAGTACTTC,CASSEASGGQSSYEQYF
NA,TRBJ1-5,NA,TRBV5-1,TGCGCCAGCAGTCTCGGACAGCAGCAGCCCCAGCATTTT,CASSLGQQQPQHF